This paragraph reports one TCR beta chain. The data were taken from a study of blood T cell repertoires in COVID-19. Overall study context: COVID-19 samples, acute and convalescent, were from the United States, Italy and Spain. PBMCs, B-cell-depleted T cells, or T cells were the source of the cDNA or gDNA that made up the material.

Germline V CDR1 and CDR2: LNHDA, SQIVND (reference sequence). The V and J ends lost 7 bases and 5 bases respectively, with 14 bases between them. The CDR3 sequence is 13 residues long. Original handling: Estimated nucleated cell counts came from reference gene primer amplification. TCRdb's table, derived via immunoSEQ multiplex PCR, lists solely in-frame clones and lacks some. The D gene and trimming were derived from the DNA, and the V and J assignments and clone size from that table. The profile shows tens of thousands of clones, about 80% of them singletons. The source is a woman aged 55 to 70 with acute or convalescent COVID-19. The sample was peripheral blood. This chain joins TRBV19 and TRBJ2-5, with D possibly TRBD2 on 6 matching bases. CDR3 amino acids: CASMDGGAETQYF. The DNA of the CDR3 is TGTGCCAGTATGGACGGGGGAGCGGAGACCCAGTACTTC.